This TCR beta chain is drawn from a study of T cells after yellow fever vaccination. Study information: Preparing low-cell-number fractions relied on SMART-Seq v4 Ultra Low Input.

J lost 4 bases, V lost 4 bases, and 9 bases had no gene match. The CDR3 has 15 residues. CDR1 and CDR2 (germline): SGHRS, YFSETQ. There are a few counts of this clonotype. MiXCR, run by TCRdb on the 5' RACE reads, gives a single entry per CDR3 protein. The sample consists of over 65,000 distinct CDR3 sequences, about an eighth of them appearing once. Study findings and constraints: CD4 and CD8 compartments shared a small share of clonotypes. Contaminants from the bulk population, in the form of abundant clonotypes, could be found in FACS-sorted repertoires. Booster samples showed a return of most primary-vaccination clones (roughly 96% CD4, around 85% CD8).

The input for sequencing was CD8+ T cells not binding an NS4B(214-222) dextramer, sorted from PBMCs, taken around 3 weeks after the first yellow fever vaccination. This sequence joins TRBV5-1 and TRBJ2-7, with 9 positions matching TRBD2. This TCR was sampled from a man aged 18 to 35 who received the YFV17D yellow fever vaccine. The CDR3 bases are TGCGCCAGCAGCCGAGAAGCGGGGGGTTATTACGAGCAGTACTTC. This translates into CASSREAGGYYEQYF.